These 28 T cell receptor beta chains were all obtained from the same sample, sequenced in a study of blood T cell repertoires in COVID-19. This table comes from immunoSEQ multiplex PCR, and its TCRdb copy is limited to in-frame clones, with some not included. The sample has more than 70,000 clones; around nine tenths are singletons. The sequencing input was peripheral blood. The receptors come from a man aged 50 to 60 with active or convalescent COVID-19.

This chain connects TRBV7-7 to TRBJ1-1, with no clear D. V was cut by 2 bases and J by 1 base, with 5 bases left in between. The CDR3 totals 13 residues. Per germline, CDR1 SSHAT and CDR2 FNYEAQ (reference sequence). CDR3 amino acids: CASSLTENTEAFF. CDR3 bases: TGTGCCAGCAGCTTAACAGAGAACACTGAAGCTTTCTTT.

This clone was seen a single time. This chain connects TRBV19 to TRBJ2-7; TRBD1 aligns across 9 bases. The V gene end was trimmed by 5 bases and the J gene end by 4 bases; junction bases not matched to a gene: 9. Germline V gene lookup returns CDR1 LNHDA and CDR2 SQIVND (reference sequence). The CDR3 runs 15 residues. The CDR3 DNA is TGTGCCAGTAGTCTCCAGTGGACAGGGGCTTACGAGCAGTACTTC. This translates into CASSLQWTGAYEQYF.

J is TRBJ2-1 and V is TRBV2; D not certain. Trimming cost V 6 bases and J 8 bases, with 14 bases left between them. In germline, CDR1 is SNHLY, CDR2 FYNNEI. This CDR3 has 13 amino acids. CDR3 sequence (DNA): TGTGCCAGCAGGCCTGAGGTAGCCCATGAGCAGTTCTTC. It codes for CASRPEVAHEQFF. Together with reference TRBV2 and TRBJ2-1, the CDR3 gives the full variable domain: EPEVTQTPSHQVTQMGQEVILRCVPISNHLYFYWYRQILGQKVEFLVSFYNNEISEKSEIFDDQFSVERPDGSNFTLKIRSTKLEDSAMYFCASRPEVAHEQFFGPGTRLTVL.

V usage is TRBV10-3 and J usage is TRBJ1-5, with 10 positions matching TRBD1. Germline V lookup: CDR1 ENHRY, CDR2 SYGVKD. J gave up 0 bases and V 9 bases, and 5 bases lay outside the gene matches. CDR3 length equals 15 residues. This chain's CDR3 is CAIGQGGNSNQPQHF. The CDR3 DNA reads as TGTGCCATAGGACAGGGGGGGAATAGCAATCAGCCCCAGCATTTT.

The chain employs TRBV28 and TRBJ2-7; TRBD1 agrees at 11 bases. The CDR3 length is 14 residues. The germline gives CDR1 MDHEN, CDR2 SYDVKM. The V segment lost 5 bases and the J segment 6 bases; nucleotides outside the gene matches: 6. CDR3 amino acids: CASSPGDRGSEQYF. CDR3 DNA sequence: TGTGCCAGCAGTCCGGGGGACAGGGGGAGCGAGCAGTACTTC.

This chain uses TRBV18 with TRBJ1-1, with TRBD1 matching over 9 bases. Germline V CDR1 and CDR2: KGHSH, LQKENI. J gave up 5 bases and V 3 bases, and 7 bases lay outside the gene matches. CDR3 length: 15 amino acids. The CDR3 DNA is TGTGCCAGCTCACCGGGACAGGGTGGAGGGACTGAAGCTTTCTTT. Its translation is CASSPGQGGGTEAFF.

The chain has TRBV19 and TRBJ2-5, with 11 bases identical to TRBD2. After removal of 2 bases from V and 2 bases from J, the junction contained 4 bases not matched to a gene. The V gene's germline CDR1 is LNHDA and CDR2 SQIVND (reference sequence). This CDR3 has 16 residues. Here the CDR3 reads CASSIPLAGGQETQYF. In DNA, the CDR3 is TGTGCCAGTAGTATACCCTTAGCGGGGGGGCAAGAGACCCAGTACTTC.

The chain combines TRBV18 with TRBJ1-4, with TRBD1 identical over 9 bases. CDR1 is KGHSH and CDR2 is LQKENI in the germline V gene. V lost 2 bases, J lost 8 bases, and 6 bases stayed unmatched. The CDR3 spans 15 residues. The CDR3 sequence is CASSPVRDRDEKLFF. The CDR3 coding sequence is TGTGCCAGCTCACCAGTCCGGGACAGGGACGAAAAACTGTTTTTT.

This chain links TRBV18 with TRBJ2-1; 8 bases align to TRBD1. Germline V gives CDR1 KGHSH, CDR2 LQKENI. This CDR3 region has 15 residues. Unmatched junction bases numbered 10, after V lost 3 bases and J lost 9 bases. This CDR3 is CASSPRTGIEGEQFF. In DNA form, the CDR3 reads TGTGCCAGCTCACCCCGGACAGGGATTGAGGGTGAGCAGTTCTTC.

The V and J genes are TRBV18 and TRBJ1-2, with TRBD1 matching 8 bases. V was pared by 3 bases and J by 8 bases, with 5 bases of the junction left unmatched. The CDR3 runs 13 residues. The germline CDR1 and CDR2 sequences are KGHSH and LQKENI. CDR3 loop: CASSPQGAQGYTF. In DNA form, the CDR3 reads TGTGCCAGCTCACCCCAGGGGGCCCAGGGCTACACCTTC.

This clone has a handful of counts. The gene calls are TRBV7-9 and TRBJ1-6; no firm D call. Germline assignment: CDR1 SEHNR and CDR2 FQNEAQ (reference sequence). The CDR3 is 15 residues long. The V end was cut by 1 base, the J end by 6 bases, with 10 bases between. CDR3 protein: CASSLGRTGNSPLHF. The CDR3 DNA reads TGTGCCAGCAGCTTAGGGAGGACCGGTAATTCACCCCTCCACTTT.

The chain carries TRBV20-1 and TRBJ2-1, with D possibly TRBD1 on 6 matching bases. The germline V gene encodes CDR1 DFQATT and CDR2 SNEGSKA (reference sequence). V lost 3 bases and J lost 4, with 7 bases in between. This CDR3 comprises 12 residues. The DNA for the CDR3 is TGCAGTGCTAGTAGGGGGTACAATGAGCAGTTCTTC. This gives the protein CSASRGYNEQFF.

The chain is built from TRBV6-2 or TRBV6-3 and TRBJ1-2; 8 positions match TRBD1. J lost 2 bases, V lost 3 bases, and 2 bases had no gene match. CDR3 size: 14 residues. Germline assignment: CDR1 MNHEY and CDR2 SVGEGT. CDR3 amino acids: CASSYSGGNYGYTF. CDR3 DNA: TGTGCCAGCAGTTATTCAGGGGGCAACTATGGCTACACCTTC.

CDR3 protein: CATGRAGEGELFF. As DNA, the CDR3 is TGTGCCACCGGCCGAGCAGGGGAAGGGGAGCTGTTTTTT. The rearrangement links TRBV24-1 to TRBJ2-2; tentative D call: TRBD1 (6 bases). Germline V CDR1 and CDR2: KGHDR, SFDVKD. This CDR3 has 13 residues. V was clipped by 9 bases and J by 8 bases, with 15 bases between them.

This rearrangement joins TRBV5-4 to TRBJ2-1; the D gene is possibly TRBD2 (7 bases). With 0 bases removed from V and 2 bases from J, the gap between germline ends came to 9 bases. CDR3 length: 15 amino acids. CDR1 and CDR2 from the germline V gene are SGHNT and YYREEE (reference sequence). The CDR3 nucleotides read TGTGCCAGCAGCTTGGCGGGGGGCACCTACAATGAGCAGTTCTTC. It specifies CASSLAGGTYNEQFF.

V is TRBV2 and J is TRBJ2-5, with a possible D match to TRBD1 (6 bases). The CDR3 loop spans 15 amino acids. CDR1 is SNHLY, CDR2 FYNNEI, per germline. Trimming cost V 6 bases and J 1 base, with 15 bases left between them. The CDR3 is CASSRTDSRQETQYF. In DNA, the CDR3 is TGTGCCAGCAGCCGGACAGACAGTCGCCAAGAGACCCAGTACTTC.

The CDR3 sequence: CASSFISGGYTF. As DNA, the CDR3 is TGTGCCAGCAGCTTCATATCGGGAGGCTACACCTTC. The gene calls are TRBV7-9 and TRBJ1-2; the D is unclear. Per the germline V gene, CDR1 is SEHNR and CDR2 is FQNEAQ (reference sequence). V was trimmed by 3 bases and J by 8 bases, leaving 10 bases between them. This CDR3 spans 12 amino acids.

This clone was detected once. The chain has TRBV6-5 and TRBJ2-3, with 9 bases aligning to TRBD1. J gave up 2 bases and V 7 bases, and 4 bases lay outside the gene matches. CDR1 is MNHEY and CDR2 is SVGAGI in the germline V gene. The CDR3 is made up of 14 amino acids. The CDR3 spells CASTRDRDTDTQYF. DNA for the CDR3: TGTGCCAGCACACGGGACAGGGACACAGATACGCAGTATTTT.

The chain couples TRBV7-4 to TRBJ1-2, with 10 bases lining up with TRBD1. V shed 7 bases, J shed 5 bases, and the junction held 7 bases outside the gene matches. CDR3 size: 14 residues. Germline CDR1 SGHVT, CDR2 SQSDAQ. As DNA, the CDR3 is TGTGCCAGCACCTCCGGGACAGGGGTTTATGGCTACACCTTC. Translating gives CASTSGTGVYGYTF.

The CDR3 nucleotides are TGTGCCAGTAGTAGGCCGGGACAGGGGCTATACGAGCAGTACTTC. This sequence encodes CASSRPGQGLYEQYF. The V gene is TRBV19, the J gene TRBJ2-7, with 10 bases fitting TRBD1. The CDR3 length is 15 residues. V shed 4 bases, J shed 4 bases, and the junction held 7 bases outside the gene matches. Germline V CDR1 and CDR2: LNHDA, SQIVND (reference sequence).

V usage is TRBV7-8 and J usage is TRBJ1-3; D may be TRBD1 (5 bases). Germline CDR1 and CDR2: SGHVS and FQNEAQ. Trimming removed 4 bases from V and 0 bases from J, with 16 bases in between. The CDR3 runs 17 residues. The CDR3 region is CASSSRNSGNSGNTIYF. The DNA for the CDR3 is TGTGCCAGCAGCTCTCGAAACTCAGGGAACTCTGGAAACACCATATATTTT.

Written as DNA, the CDR3 is TGCAGCGTTTCCGGGGAAAGCGTAACAGATACGCAGTATTTT. It is translated as CSVSGESVTDTQYF. This chain uses TRBV29-1 with TRBJ2-3; D possibly corresponds to TRBD2 (5 bases). The V gene lost 5 bases and the J gene lost 3 bases, with 15 bases spanning the gap. The CDR3 is 14 residues long. Looked up from germline, CDR1 is SQVTM and CDR2 is ANQGSEA.

The chain has TRBV4-3 and TRBJ2-1; 9 nucleotides align to TRBD2. V gave up 3 bases and J gave up 6 bases; unmatched junction bases: 15. There are 18 residues in the CDR3. CDR1 and CDR2 from the germline V gene are LGHNA and YSLEER. CDR3: CASSQSPPGAGGGNEQFF. The CDR3 DNA sequence: TGCGCCAGCAGCCAGTCGCCCCCAGGGGCGGGGGGGGGCAATGAGCAGTTCTTC.

The chain couples TRBV11-3 to TRBJ1-3, with D tentatively TRBD1 (5 bases). The V end lost 3 bases, the J end lost 4 bases, and 13 bases lay between the germline ends. Looked up from germline, CDR1 is SGHNT and CDR2 is YENEEA. This CDR3 has 15 residues. The chain's CDR3 is CASSLGQSGGNTIYF. The DNA for the CDR3 is TGTGCCAGCAGCTTGGGGCAGTCGGGCGGAAACACCATATATTTT.

The chain links TRBV6-1 to TRBJ2-7, with D perhaps matching TRBD2 (5 bases). The CDR3 is made up of 15 amino acids. Deletions cut 1 base from V and 1 base from J, with 11 bases between. CDR1 and CDR2 from the germline V gene are MNHNS and SASEGT. CDR3 amino acids: CASSEEGSVSYEQYF. CDR3 coding DNA: TGTGCCAGCAGTGAAGAGGGTAGCGTATCCTACGAGCAGTACTTC.

This rearrangement joins TRBV7-6 to TRBJ2-3; the D is unclear. In germline, CDR1 is SGHVS, CDR2 FNYEAQ. The V end lost 2 bases, the J end lost 3 bases, and 6 bases lay between the germline ends. The CDR3 is made up of 13 amino acids. The CDR3 protein is CASSLYLTDTQYF. CDR3 sequence (DNA): TGTGCCAGCAGCTTATACTTGACAGATACGCAGTATTTT.

The chain joins TRBV4-3 to TRBJ2-2; 9 bases match TRBD2. Germline CDR1 and CDR2: LGHNA and YSLEER. The CDR3 sequence is 18 residues long. The J segment lost 3 bases and the V segment lost 1 base, leaving 9 bases of the junction unmatched. CDR3 residues: CASSQGISGGPYTGELFF. The CDR3 nucleotides read TGCGCCAGCAGCCAAGGTATTAGCGGGGGCCCTTACACCGGGGAGCTGTTTTTT.

This clone occurred once. The V and J genes are TRBV29-1 and TRBJ1-1, with D possibly matching TRBD1 (5 bases). This CDR3 contains 13 residues. Deletions cut 7 bases from V and 0 bases from J, with 12 bases between. Germline V lookup: CDR1 SQVTM, CDR2 ANQGSEA. CDR3 in DNA: TGCAGCGGACAACAGGTGGTGAACACTGAAGCTTTCTTT. Its protein is CSGQQVVNTEAFF.